The entry that follows covers one T cell receptor beta chain sequence. Antigen specificity is unknown. This entry belongs to a study of radiation and T cells in renal cell carcinoma. Study-level points and caveats: From baseline, blood top tumor clonotypes peaked at 2 weeks post-radiation.

Time point specified: blood 4 weeks post-SBRT, at nephrectomy. Specified treatment: 15 Gy SBRT to primary tumor, nephrectomy 4 weeks later. Nephrectomy followed 15 Gy stereotactic body radiation by 4 weeks. Blood was sampled at baseline, 2 weeks and 4 weeks after SBRT. V shed 1 base and J 1 base; nucleotides not matched to a gene: 2. This CDR3 has 16 residues. The germline V gene encodes CDR1 MNHEY and CDR2 SMNVEV (reference sequence). Sequenced by immunoSEQ multiplex PCR; TCRdb stores in-frame clones only, minus some. The sample records 140,000 or so clones, 75% to 90% being singletons. This chain links TRBV27 with TRBJ2-2; 8 bases match TRBD1. This specimen was blood, taken from a patient whose treatment included radiotherapy and nephrectomy. The origin of this receptor is a woman between 45 and 60 years old with renal cell carcinoma. The CDR3 coding sequence is TGTGCCAGCAGTTTATATGGGACAGGGAACACCGGGGAGCTGTTTTTT. Its translation is CASSLYGTGNTGELFF.